The present T cell receptor (beta chain) was sequenced within a study of control samples from healthy donors and cancer patients. Here immunoSEQ multiplex PCR was the method, and the copy in TCRdb shows in-frame clones only, minus some. The repertoire holds roughly 130,000 clones, about 93% seen once, with 13% to 15% in the top ten. The material sequenced was PBMCs. The receptor comes from a man aged 55 to 70 with colorectal cancer.

The CDR3 DNA reads TGTGCCAGCAGCCCCAAAGATAGCAATCAGCCCCAGCATTTT. Translation: CASSPKDSNQPQHF. The gene calls are TRBV7-9 and TRBJ1-5; D not certain. V was trimmed by 5 bases and J by 0 bases, leaving 8 bases between them. Germline V CDR1 and CDR2: SEHNR, FQNEAQ (reference sequence). This CDR3 has 14 amino acids.